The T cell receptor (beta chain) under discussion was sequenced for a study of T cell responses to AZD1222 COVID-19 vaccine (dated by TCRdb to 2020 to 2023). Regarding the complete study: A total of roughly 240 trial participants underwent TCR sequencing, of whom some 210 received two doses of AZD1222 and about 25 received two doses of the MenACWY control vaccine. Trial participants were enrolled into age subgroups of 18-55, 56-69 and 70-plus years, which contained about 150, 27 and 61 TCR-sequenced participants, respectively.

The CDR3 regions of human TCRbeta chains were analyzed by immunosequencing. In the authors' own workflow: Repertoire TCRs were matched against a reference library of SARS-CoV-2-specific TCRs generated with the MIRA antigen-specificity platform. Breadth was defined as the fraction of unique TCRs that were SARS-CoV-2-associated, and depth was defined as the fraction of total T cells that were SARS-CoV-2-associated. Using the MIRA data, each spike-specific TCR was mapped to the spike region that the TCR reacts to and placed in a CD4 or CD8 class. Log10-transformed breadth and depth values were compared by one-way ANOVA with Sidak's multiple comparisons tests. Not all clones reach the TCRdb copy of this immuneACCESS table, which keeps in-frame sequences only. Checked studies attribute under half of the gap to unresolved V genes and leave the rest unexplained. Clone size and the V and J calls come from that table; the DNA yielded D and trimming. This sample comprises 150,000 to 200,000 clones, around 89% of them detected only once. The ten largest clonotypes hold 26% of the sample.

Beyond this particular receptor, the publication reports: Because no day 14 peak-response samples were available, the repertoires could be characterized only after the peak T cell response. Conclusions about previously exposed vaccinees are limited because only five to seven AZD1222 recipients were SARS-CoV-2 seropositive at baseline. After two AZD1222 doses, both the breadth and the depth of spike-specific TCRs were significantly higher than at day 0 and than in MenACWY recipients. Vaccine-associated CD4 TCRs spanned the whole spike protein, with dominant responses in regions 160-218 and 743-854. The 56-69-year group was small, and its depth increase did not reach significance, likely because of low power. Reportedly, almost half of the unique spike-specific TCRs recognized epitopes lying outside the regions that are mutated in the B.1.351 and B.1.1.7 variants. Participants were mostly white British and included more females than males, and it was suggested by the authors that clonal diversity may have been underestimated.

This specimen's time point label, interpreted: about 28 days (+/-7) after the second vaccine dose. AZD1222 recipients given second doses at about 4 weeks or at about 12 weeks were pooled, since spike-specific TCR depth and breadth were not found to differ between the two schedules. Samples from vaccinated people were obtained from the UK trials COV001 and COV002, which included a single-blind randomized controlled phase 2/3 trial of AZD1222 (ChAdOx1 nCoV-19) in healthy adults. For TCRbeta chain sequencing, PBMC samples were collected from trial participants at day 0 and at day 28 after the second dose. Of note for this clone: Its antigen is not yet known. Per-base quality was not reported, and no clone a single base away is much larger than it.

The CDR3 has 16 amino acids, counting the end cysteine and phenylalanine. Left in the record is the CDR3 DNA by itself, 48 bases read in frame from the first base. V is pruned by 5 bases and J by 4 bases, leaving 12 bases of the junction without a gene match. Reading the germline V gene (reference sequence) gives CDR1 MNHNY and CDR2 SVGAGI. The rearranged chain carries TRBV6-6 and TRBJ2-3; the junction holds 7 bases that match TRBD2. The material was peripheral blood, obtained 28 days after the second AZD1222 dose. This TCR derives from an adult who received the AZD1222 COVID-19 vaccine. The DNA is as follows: TGTGCCAGCAGTGCCACTAGCGACCTTCCCCCAGATACGCAGTATTTT. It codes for CASSATSDLPPDTQYF.